Below are 3 T cell receptor beta chains sequenced from a single sample in a study of glioma-infiltrating T cells. Using RNA template, CDR3s of TCR alpha and beta were amplified with iRepertoire arm-PCR. TCRdb re-analysed the multiplex PCR reads in MiXCR, keeping a single row per CDR3 protein. In the table there are approximately 100,000 distinct CDR3 sequences, around 25% of which are singletons. Sequenced input: glioma tissue, nonneoplastic brain tissue, or PBMCs (not recorded which). These receptors came from a human donor with low-grade glioma or glioblastoma, undergoing nonglioma brain surgery, or in good health (not recorded which).

For this clonotype: This may be a read error, as it is one base from a much larger clone. The chain couples TRBV7-2 to TRBJ2-5; D assignment may be TRBD1 or TRBD2 (5 bases each). The CDR3 has 13 residues. The germline gives CDR1 SGHTA, CDR2 FQGNSA. CDR3: CASSLEGWENQYF. CDR3 coding DNA: TGTGCCAGCAGCTTAGAGGGGTGGGAGAACCAGTACTTC.

This clonotype was counted between two and nine times. The genes are TRBV18 and TRBJ2-5; D is unclear. The germline V gene has CDR1 KGHSH and CDR2 LQKENI. Trimming shortened V by 4 bases and J by 0 bases, and 9 bases separated the two germline ends. The CDR3 length is 14 residues. The chain's CDR3 is CASSQNGHQETQYF. DNA of the CDR3: TGTGCCAGCTCACAGAACGGACACCAAGAGACCCAGTACTTC.

This clonotype was recorded at least ten times. The V call is TRBV28, the J call TRBJ2-2, with D maybe TRBD1 (6 bases). V dropped 6 bases and J dropped 4 bases, with 24 bases sitting between them. Germline V gives CDR1 MDHEN, CDR2 SYDVKM. This CDR3 has 18 residues. The CDR3 nucleotides read TGTGCCAGCAGCGCTCCTACAGGGTACCTCGGCTCCACCGGGGAGCTGTTTTTT. It encodes CASSAPTGYLGSTGELFF. The full variable domain, its missing parts supplied by reference TRBV28 and TRBJ2-2, is DVKVTQSSRYLVKRTGEKVFLECVQDMDHENMFWYRQDPGLGLRLIYFSYDVKMKEKGDIPEGYSVSREKKERFSLILESASTNQTSMYLCASSAPTGYLGSTGELFFGEGSRLTVL.